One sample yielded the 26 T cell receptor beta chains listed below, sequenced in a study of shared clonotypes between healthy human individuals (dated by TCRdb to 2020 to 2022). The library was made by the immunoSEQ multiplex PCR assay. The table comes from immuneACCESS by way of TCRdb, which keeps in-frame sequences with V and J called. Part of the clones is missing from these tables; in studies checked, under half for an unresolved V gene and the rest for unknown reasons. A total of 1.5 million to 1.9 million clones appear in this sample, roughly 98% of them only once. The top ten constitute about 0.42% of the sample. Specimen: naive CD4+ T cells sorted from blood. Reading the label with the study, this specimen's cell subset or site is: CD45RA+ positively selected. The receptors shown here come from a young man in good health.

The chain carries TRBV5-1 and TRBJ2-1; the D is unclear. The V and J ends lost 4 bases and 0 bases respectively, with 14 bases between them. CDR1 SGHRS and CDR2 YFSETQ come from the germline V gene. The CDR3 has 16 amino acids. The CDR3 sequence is CASSVQEISSYNEQFF. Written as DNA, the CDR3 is TGCGCCAGCAGCGTTCAGGAAATAAGCTCCTACAATGAGCAGTTCTTC.

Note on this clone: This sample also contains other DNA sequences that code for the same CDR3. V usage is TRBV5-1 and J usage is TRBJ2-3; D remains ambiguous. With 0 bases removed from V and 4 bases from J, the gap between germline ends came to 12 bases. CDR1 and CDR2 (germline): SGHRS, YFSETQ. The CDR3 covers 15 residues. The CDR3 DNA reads TGCGCCAGCAGCTTGGAGGGAATTGGGGCAGATACGCAGTATTTT. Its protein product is CASSLEGIGADTQYF.

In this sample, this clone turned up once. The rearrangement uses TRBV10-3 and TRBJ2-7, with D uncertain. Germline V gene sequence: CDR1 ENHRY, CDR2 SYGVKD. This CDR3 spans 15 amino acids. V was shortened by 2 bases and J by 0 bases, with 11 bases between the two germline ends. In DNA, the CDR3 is TGTGCCATCAGTGAGGGGATGCAGAGCTCCTACGAGCAGTACTTC. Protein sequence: CAISEGMQSSYEQYF.

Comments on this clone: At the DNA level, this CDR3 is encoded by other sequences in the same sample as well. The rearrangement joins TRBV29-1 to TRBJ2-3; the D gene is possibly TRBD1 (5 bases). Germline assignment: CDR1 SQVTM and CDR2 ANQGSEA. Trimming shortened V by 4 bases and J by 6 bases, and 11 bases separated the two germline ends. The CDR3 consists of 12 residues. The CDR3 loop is CSVVQGADTQYF. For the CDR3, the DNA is TGCAGCGTTGTCCAGGGCGCGGATACGCAGTATTTT.

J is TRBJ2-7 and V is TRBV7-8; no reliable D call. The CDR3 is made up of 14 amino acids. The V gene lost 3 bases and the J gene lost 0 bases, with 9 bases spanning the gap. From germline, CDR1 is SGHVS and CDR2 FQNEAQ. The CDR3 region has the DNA TGTGCCAGCAGCTTCAGGCGGAGCTCCTACGAGCAGTACTTC. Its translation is CASSFRRSSYEQYF.

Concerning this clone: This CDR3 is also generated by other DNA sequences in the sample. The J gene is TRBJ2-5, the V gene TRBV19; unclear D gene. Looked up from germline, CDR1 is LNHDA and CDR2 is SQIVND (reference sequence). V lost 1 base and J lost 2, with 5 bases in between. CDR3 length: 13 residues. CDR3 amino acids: CASSIVGQETQYF. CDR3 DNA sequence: TGTGCCAGTAGTATAGTAGGGCAAGAGACCCAGTACTTC.

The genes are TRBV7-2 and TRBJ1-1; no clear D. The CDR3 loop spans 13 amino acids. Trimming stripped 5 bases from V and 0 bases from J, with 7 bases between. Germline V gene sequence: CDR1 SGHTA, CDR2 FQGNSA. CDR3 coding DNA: TGTGCCAGCAGCGCCCACATGAACACTGAAGCTTTCTTT. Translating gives CASSAHMNTEAFF.

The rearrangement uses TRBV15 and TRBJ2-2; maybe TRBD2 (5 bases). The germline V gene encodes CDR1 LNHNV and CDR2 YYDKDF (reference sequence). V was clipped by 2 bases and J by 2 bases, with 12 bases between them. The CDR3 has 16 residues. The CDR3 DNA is TGTGCCACCAGCAGATATTCCCGGGGTAACACCGGGGAGCTGTTTTTT. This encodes CATSRYSRGNTGELFF.

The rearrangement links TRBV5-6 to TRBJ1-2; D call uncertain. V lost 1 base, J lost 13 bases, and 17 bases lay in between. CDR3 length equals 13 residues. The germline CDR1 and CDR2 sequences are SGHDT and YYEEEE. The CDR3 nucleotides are TGTGCCAGCAGCTTGTGGGCAGCCGCGGTGGTCACCTTC. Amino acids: CASSLWAAAVVTF.

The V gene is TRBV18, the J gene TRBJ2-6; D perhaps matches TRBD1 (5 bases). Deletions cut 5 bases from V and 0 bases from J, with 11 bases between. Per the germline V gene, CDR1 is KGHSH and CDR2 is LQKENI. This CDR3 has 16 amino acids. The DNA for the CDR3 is TGTGCCAGCTCAGCAATCCAGGGCTCTGGGGCCAACGTCCTGACTTTC. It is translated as CASSAIQGSGANVLTF.

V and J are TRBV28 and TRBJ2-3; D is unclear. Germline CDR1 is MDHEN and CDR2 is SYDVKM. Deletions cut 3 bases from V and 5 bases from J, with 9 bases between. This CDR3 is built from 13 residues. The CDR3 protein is CASSFPTIDTQYF. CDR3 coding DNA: TGTGCCAGCAGTTTCCCAACTATAGATACGCAGTATTTT.

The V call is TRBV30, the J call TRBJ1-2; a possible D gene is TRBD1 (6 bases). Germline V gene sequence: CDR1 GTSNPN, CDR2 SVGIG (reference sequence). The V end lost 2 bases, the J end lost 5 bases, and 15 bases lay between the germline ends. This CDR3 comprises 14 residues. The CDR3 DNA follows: TGTGCCTGGAGTCGGGACACTCAGGGGTATGGCTACACCTTC. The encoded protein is CAWSRDTQGYGYTF.

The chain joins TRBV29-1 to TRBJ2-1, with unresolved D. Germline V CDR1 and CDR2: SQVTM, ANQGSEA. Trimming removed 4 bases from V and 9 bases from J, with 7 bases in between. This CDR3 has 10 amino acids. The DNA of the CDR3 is TGCAGCGTTGTCGATAGTGAGCAGTTCTTC. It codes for CSVVDSEQFF.

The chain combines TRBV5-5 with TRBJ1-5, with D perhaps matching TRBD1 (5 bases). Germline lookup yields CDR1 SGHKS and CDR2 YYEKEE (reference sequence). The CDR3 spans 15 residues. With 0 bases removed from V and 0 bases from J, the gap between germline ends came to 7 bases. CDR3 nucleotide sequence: TGTGCCAGCAGCTTGGATGACAGTAGCAATCAGCCCCAGCATTTT. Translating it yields CASSLDDSSNQPQHF.

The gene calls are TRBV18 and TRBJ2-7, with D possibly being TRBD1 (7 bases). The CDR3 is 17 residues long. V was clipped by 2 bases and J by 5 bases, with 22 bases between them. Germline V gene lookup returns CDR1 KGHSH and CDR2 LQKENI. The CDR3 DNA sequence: TGTGCCAGCTCACCAATAGCAGGGGCCCAGGGGGGCAACGAGCAGTACTTC. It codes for CASSPIAGAQGGNEQYF. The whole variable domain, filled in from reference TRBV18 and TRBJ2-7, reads NAGVMQNPRHLVRRRGQEARLRCSPMKGHSHVYWYRQLPEEGLKFMVYLQKENIIDESGMPKERFSAEFPKEGPSILRIQQVVRGDSAAYFCASSPIAGAQGGNEQYFGPGTRLTVT.

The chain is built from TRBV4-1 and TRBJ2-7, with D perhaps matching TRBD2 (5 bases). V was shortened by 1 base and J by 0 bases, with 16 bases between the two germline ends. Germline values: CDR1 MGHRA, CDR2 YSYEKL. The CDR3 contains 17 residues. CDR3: CASSQAEKDGVSYEQYF. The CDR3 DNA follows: TGCGCCAGCAGCCAAGCAGAAAAGGACGGGGTCTCCTACGAGCAGTACTTC.

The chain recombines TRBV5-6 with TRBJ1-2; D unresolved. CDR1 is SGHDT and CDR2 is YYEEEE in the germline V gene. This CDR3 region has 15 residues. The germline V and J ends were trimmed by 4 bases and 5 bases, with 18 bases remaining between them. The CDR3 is CASSPGARLQYGYTF. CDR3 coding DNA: TGTGCCAGCAGCCCAGGAGCCCGGCTCCAGTATGGCTACACCTTC.

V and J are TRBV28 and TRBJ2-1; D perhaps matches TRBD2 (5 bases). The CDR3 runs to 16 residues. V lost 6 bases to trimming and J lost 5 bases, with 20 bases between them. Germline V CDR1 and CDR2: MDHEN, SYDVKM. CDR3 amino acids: CASRQSELVRHNEQFF. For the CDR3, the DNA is TGTGCCAGCAGACAGTCGGAACTAGTGCGGCACAATGAGCAGTTCTTC.

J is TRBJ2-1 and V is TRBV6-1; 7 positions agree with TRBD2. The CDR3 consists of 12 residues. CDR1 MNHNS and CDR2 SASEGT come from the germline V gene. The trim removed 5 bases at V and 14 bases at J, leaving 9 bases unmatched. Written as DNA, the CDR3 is TGTGCCAGCAGTCCCCGACTAGCTAGGGAGTTCTTC. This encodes CASSPRLAREFF.

CDR3 region: CASIQGTNTEAFF. DNA for the CDR3: TGTGCCAGCATTCAGGGAACGAACACTGAAGCTTTCTTT. The rearrangement joins TRBV28 to TRBJ1-1, with a weak D call TRBD1 (5 bases). CDR1 is MDHEN and CDR2 is SYDVKM in the germline V gene. With 7 bases removed from V and 1 base from J, the gap between germline ends came to 10 bases. The CDR3 covers 13 residues. The full variable domain, completed using reference TRBV28 and TRBJ1-1, is DVKVTQSSRYLVKRTGEKVFLECVQDMDHENMFWYRQDPGLGLRLIYFSYDVKMKEKGDIPEGYSVSREKKERFSLILESASTNQTSMYLCASIQGTNTEAFFGQGTRLTVV.

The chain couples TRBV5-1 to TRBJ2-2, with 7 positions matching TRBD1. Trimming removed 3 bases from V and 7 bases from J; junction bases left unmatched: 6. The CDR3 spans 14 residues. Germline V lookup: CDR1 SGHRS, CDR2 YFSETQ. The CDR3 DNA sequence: TGCGCCAGCAGCTCGGACAGGTCCATCGGGGAGCTGTTTTTT. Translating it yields CASSSDRSIGELFF.

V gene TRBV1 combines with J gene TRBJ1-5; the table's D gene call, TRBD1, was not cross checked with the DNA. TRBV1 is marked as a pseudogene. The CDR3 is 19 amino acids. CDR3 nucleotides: TGCACCAGCAGCACGGGACAGGGGCGAAGTCCCGTAGGCAATCAGCCCCAGCATTTT. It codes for CTSSTGQGRSPVGNQPQHF.

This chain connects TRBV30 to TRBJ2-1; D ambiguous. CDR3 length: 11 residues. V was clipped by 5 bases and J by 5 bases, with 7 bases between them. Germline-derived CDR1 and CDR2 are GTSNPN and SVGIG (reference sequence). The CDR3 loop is CAWGQDNEQFF. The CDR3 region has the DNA TGTGCCTGGGGTCAAGACAATGAGCAGTTCTTC. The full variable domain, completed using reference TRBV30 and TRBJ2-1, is SQTIHQWPATLVQPVGSPLSLECTVEGTSNPNLYWYRQAAGRGLQLLFYSVGIGQISSEVPQNLSASRPQDRQFILSSKKLLLSDSGFYLCAWGQDNEQFFGPGTRLTVL.

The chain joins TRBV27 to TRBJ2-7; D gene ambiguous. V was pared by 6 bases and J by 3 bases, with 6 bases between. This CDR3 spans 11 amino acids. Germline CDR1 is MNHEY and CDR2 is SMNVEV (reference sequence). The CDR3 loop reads CASSNFYEQYF. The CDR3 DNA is TGTGCCAGCAGCAACTTCTACGAGCAGTACTTC.

The CDR3 nucleotides read TGTGCCAGCAGTTTAAAACCCGTGACCGGGGCCGAGTACTTC. It codes for CASSLKPVTGAEYF. This rearrangement joins TRBV27 to TRBJ2-7, with D possibly being TRBD1 or TRBD2 (5 bases each). Between the trimmed V and J ends, which lost 2 bases and 11 bases, there was a span of 19 bases. This CDR3 is built from 14 residues. Germline V gives CDR1 MNHEY, CDR2 SMNVEV (reference sequence).

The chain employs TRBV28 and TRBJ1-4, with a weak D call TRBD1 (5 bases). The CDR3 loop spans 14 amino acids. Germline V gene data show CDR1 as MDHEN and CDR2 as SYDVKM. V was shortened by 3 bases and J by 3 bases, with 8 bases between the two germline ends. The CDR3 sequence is CASSLGGPNEKLFF. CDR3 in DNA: TGTGCCAGCAGTTTGGGGGGACCTAATGAAAAACTGTTTTTT.